This TCR beta chain emerged from a study of early T cells in non-severe SARS-CoV-2 infection. Study-wide background: The input, bulk RNA from unsorted whole blood, was sequenced, and chains were unpaired.

Study-wide findings and caveats: VDJdb matching favored anti-spike CD8 responses, missing private and CD4 specificities.

Germline V gene data show CDR1 as MDHEN and CDR2 as SYDVKM. This CDR3 spans 17 amino acids. This clonotype was seen a few times. Antigen specificity is unknown. The junction differs from germline at one of its ends, possibly a read error. As part of library construction, unique molecular identifiers were attached to individual cDNA molecules. TCRdb fed the 5' RACE reads into MiXCR, producing one record per CDR3 protein. Here the sample spans tens of thousands of distinct CDR3 sequences, about 5% being singletons. The chain recombines TRBV28 with TRBJ2-1; 10 positions match TRBD1. The sample in question was whole blood, obtained at baseline. The TCR was taken from an adult who was a healthcare worker with PCR-confirmed SARS-CoV-2 infection or an uninfected control (not recorded which). The CDR3 sequence is CTSSSPGTGASYNEQFF. The CDR3, as DNA: TGTACCAGCAGTAGTCCCGGGACAGGGGCCTCCTACAATGAGCAGTTCTTC.